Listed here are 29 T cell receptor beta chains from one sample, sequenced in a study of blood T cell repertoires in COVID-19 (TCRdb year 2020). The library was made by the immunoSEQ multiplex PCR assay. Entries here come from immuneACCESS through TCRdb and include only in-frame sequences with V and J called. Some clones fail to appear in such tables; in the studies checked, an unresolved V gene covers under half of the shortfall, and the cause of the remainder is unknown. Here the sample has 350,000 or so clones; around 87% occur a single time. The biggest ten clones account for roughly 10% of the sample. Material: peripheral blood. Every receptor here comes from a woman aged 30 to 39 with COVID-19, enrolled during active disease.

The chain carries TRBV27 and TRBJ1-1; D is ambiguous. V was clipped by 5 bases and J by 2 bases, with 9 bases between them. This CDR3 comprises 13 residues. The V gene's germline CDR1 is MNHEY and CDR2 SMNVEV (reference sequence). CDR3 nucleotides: TGTGCCAGCAGTCTTCAGGAAAACACTGAAGCTTTCTTT. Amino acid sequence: CASSLQENTEAFF.

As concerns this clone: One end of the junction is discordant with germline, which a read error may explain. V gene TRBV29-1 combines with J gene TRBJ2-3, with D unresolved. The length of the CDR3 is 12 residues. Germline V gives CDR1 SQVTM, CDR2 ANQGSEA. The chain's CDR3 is CSVGNSRDTQYF. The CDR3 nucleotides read TGCAGCGTTGGTAACAGCAGAGATACGCAGTATTTT.

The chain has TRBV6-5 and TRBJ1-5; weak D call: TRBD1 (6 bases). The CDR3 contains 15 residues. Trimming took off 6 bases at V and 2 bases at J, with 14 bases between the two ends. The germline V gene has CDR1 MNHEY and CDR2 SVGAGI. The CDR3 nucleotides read TGTGCCAGCAGCAGAGGGACACTAGGCAATCAGCCCCAGCATTTT. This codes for CASSRGTLGNQPQHF.

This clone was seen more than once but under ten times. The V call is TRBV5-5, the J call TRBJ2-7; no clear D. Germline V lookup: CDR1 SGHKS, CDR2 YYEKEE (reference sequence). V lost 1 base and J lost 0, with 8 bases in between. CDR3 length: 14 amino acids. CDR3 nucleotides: TGTGCCAGCAGCTTGTCTGTCCGCTCCTACGAGCAGTACTTC. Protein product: CASSLSVRSYEQYF.

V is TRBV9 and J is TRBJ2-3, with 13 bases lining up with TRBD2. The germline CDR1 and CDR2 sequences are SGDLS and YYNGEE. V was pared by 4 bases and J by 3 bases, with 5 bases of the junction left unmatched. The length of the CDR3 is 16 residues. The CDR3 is CASSTPLAGGTDTQYF. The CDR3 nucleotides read TGTGCCAGCAGCACACCACTAGCGGGAGGGACAGATACGCAGTATTTT.

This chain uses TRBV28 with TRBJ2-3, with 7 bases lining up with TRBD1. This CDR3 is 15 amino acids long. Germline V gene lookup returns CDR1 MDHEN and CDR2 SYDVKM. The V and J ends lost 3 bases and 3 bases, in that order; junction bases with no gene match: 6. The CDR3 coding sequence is TGTGCCAGCAGTTTGATAGGCAGGGGGACAGATACGCAGTATTTT. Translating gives CASSLIGRGTDTQYF.

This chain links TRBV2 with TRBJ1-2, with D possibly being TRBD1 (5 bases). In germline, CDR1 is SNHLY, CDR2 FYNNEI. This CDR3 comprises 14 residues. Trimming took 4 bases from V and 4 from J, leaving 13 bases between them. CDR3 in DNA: TGTGCCAGCAGTGTGGCAGGGTTGAGCTATGGCTACACCTTC. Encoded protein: CASSVAGLSYGYTF. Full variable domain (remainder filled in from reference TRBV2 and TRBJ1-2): EPEVTQTPSHQVTQMGQEVILRCVPISNHLYFYWYRQILGQKVEFLVSFYNNEISEKSEIFDDQFSVERPDGSNFTLKIRSTKLEDSAMYFCASSVAGLSYGYTFGSGTRLTVV.

CDR3 amino acids: CASSRSGTGGRGEQFF. CDR3 nucleotides: TGTGCCAGTAGTCGAAGCGGGACAGGGGGCCGGGGGGAGCAGTTCTTC. This sequence joins TRBV19 and TRBJ2-1; 12 bases are shared with TRBD1. The V gene end was trimmed by 5 bases and the J gene end by 10 bases; junction bases not matched to a gene: 12. The CDR3 sequence is 16 residues long. Germline values: CDR1 LNHDA, CDR2 SQIVND (reference sequence).

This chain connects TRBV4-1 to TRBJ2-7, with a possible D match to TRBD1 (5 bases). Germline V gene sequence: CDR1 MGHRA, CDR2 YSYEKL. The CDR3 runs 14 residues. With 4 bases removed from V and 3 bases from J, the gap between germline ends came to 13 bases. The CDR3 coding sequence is TGCGCCAGCAGCCCCATTGGGGCCAGCTACGAGCAGTACTTC. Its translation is CASSPIGASYEQYF.

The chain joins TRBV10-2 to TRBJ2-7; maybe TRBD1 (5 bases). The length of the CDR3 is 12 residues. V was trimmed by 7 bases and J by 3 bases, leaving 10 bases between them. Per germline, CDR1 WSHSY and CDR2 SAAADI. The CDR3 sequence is CASNQGHYEQYF. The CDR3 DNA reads TGCGCCAGCAATCAGGGCCACTACGAGCAGTACTTC.

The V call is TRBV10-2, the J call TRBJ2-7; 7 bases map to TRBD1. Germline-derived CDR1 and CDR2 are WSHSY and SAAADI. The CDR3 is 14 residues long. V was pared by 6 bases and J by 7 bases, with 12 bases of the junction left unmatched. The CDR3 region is CASSPTTGPGEQYF. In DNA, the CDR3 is TGCGCCAGCAGCCCCACGACAGGGCCGGGGGAGCAGTACTTC.

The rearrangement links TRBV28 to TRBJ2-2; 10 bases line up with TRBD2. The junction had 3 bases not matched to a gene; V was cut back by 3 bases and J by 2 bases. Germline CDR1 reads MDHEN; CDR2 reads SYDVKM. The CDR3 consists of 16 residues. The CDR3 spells CASSFGLAANTGELFF. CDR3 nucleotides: TGTGCCAGCAGTTTTGGACTAGCGGCCAACACCGGGGAGCTGTTTTTT. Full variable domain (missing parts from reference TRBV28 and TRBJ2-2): DVKVTQSSRYLVKRTGEKVFLECVQDMDHENMFWYRQDPGLGLRLIYFSYDVKMKEKGDIPEGYSVSREKKERFSLILESASTNQTSMYLCASSFGLAANTGELFFGEGSRLTVL.

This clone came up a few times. CDR3 in amino acids: CASSEEGGPNSVTQYF. CDR3 DNA: TGTGCCAGCAGCGAGGAGGGAGGGCCGAACAGCGTTACGCAGTATTTT. The chain has TRBV5-6 and TRBJ2-3; 7 nucleotides line up with TRBD2. V shed 4 bases and J 8 bases; nucleotides not matched to a gene: 16. CDR3 length: 16 residues. Germline V lookup: CDR1 SGHDT, CDR2 YYEEEE.

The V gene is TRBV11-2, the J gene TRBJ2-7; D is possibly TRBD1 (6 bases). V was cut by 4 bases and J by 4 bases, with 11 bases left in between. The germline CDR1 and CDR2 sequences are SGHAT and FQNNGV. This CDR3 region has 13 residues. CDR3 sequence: CASSSGQLYEQYF. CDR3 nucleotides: TGTGCCAGCAGCTCGGGACAATTATACGAGCAGTACTTC. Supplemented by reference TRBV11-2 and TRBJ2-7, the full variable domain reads EAGVAQSPRYKIIEKRQSVAFWCNPISGHATLYWYQQILGQGPKLLIQFQNNGVVDDSQLPKDRFSAERLKGVDSTLKIQPAKLEDSAVYLCASSSGQLYEQYFGPGTRLTVT.

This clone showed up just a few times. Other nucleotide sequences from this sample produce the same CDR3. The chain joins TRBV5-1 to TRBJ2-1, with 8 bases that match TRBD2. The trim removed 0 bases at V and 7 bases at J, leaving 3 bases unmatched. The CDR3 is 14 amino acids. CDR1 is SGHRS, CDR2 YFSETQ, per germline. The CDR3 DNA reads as TGCGCCAGCAGCTTGGGGACGGGAGGGAATGAGCAGTTCTTC. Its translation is CASSLGTGGNEQFF.

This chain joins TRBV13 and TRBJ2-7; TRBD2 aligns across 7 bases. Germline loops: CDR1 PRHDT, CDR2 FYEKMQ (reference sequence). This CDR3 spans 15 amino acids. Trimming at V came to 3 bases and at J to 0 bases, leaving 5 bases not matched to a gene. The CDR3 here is CASSFHGRPSYEQYF. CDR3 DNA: TGTGCCAGCAGCTTCCACGGGAGGCCCTCCTACGAGCAGTACTTC.

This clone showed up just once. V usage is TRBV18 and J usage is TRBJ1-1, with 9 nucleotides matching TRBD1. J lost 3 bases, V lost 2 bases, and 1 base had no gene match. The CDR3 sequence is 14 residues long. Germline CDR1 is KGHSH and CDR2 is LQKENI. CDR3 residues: CASSPGQGYTEAFF. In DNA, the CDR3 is TGTGCCAGCTCACCAGGACAGGGGTACACTGAAGCTTTCTTT.

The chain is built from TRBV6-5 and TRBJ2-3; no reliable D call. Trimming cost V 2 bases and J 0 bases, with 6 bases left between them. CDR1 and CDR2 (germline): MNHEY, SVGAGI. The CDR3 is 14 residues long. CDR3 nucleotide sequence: TGTGCCAGCAGTTACGGAGCTAGCACAGATACGCAGTATTTT. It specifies CASSYGASTDTQYF.

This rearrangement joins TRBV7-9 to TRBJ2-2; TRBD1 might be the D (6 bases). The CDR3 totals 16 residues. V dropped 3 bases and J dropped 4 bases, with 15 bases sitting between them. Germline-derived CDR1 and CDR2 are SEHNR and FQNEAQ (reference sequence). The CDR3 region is CASSFAGVRLTGELFF. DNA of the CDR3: TGTGCCAGCAGCTTTGCAGGGGTTCGTCTCACCGGGGAGCTGTTTTTT. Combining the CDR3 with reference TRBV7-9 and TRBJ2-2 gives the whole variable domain DTGVSQNPRHKITKRGQNVTFRCDPISEHNRLYWYRQTLGQGPEFLTYFQNEAQLEKSRLLSDRFSAERPKGSFSTLEIQRTEQGDSAMYLCASSFAGVRLTGELFFGEGSRLTVL.

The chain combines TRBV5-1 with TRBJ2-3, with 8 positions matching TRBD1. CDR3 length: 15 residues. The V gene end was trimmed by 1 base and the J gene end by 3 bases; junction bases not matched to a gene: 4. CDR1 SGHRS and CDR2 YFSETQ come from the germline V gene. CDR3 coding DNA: TGCGCCAGCAGCTTGTCAGGACAGGGAACAGATACGCAGTATTTT. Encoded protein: CASSLSGQGTDTQYF. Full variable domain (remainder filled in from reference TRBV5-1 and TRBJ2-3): KAGVTQTPRYLIKTRGQQVTLSCSPISGHRSVSWYQQTPGQGLQFLFEYFSETQRNKGNFPGRFSGRQFSNSRSEMNVSTLELGDSALYLCASSLSGQGTDTQYFGPGTRLTVL.

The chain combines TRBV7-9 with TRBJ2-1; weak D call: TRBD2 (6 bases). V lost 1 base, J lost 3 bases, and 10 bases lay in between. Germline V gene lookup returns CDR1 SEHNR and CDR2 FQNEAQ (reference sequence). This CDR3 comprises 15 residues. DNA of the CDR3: TGTGCCAGCAGCTTAGTTCGGGGGTACTACAATGAGCAGTTCTTC. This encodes CASSLVRGYYNEQFF.

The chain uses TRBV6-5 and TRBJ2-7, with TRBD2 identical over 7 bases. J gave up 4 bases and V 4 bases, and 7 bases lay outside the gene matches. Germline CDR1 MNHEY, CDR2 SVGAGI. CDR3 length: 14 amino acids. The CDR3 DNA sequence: TGTGCCAGCAGTTCTCGGCGGGAGCGTTACGAGCAGTACTTC. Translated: CASSSRRERYEQYF.

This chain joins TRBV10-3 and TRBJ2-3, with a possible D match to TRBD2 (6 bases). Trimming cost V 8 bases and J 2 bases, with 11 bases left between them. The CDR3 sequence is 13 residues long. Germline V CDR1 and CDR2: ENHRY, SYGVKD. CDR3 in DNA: TGTGCCATCCGGCGCGGGATCACAGATACGCAGTATTTT. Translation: CAIRRGITDTQYF.

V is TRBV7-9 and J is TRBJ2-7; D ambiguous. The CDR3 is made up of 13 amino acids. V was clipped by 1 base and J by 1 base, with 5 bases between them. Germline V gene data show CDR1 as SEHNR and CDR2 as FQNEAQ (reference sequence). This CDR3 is CASSLESSYEQYF. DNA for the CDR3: TGTGCCAGCAGCTTAGAATCGTCCTACGAGCAGTACTTC.

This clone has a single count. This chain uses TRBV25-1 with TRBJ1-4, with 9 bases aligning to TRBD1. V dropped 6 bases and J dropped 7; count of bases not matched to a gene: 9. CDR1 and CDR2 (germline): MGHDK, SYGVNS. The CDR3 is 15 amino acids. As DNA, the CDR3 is TGTGCCAGCAGCTTGTCGGACAGGGGAACTGAAAAACTGTTTTTT. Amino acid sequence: CASSLSDRGTEKLFF.

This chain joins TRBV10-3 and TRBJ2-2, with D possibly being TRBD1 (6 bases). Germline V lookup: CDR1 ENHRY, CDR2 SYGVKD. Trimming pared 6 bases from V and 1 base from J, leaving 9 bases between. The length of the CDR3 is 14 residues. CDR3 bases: TGTGCCATCAGCCTACAGGGGAACACCGGGGAGCTGTTTTTT. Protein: CAISLQGNTGELFF.

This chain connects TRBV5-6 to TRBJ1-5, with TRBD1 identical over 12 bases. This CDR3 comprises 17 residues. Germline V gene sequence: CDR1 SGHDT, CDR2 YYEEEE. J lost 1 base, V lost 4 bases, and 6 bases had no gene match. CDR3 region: CASSRDRGLSSNQPQHF. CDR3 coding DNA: TGTGCCAGCAGCCGGGACAGGGGGCTCTCGAGCAATCAGCCCCAGCATTTT.

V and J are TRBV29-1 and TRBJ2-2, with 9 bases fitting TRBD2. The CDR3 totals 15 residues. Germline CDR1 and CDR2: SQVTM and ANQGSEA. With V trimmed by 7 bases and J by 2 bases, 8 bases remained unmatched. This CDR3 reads CSARRLAANTGELFF. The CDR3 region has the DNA TGCAGCGCAAGACGACTAGCGGCTAACACCGGGGAGCTGTTTTTT.

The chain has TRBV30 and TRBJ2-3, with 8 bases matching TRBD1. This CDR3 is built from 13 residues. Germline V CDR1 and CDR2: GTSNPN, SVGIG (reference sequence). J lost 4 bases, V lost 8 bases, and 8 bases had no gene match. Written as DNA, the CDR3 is TGTGCCACCCGACAGGGGTCGGCAGATACGCAGTATTTT. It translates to CATRQGSADTQYF.